This T cell receptor beta chain was obtained from a study of spatial heterogeneity in lung cancer. Time point noted: sample taken at primary tumor resection. Frozen PBMC, nontumor lung or tumor provided whole RNA, which was sequenced unsorted. In the library, each TCR cDNA molecule bore its own unique molecular identifier. From the 5' RACE reads, TCRdb called clonotypes with MiXCR, one entry per CDR3 protein. The sample shows some 87,000 distinct CDR3 sequences, around 8.6% of them seen only once. Broader study findings: Blood contained ubiquitous expanded tumor TCRs more at resection than at follow-up.

A few counts support this clonotype. Antigen: not known. The CDR3 runs to 13 residues. The J segment lost 8 bases and the V segment lost 6 bases, leaving 6 bases of the junction unmatched. Germline CDR1 and CDR2: MDHEN and SYDVKM. The chain carries TRBV28 and TRBJ2-4; 8 nucleotides match TRBD1. The sequence derives from a male donor with early-stage non-small cell lung cancer. This sample comprised PBMCs, obtained at surgery. The CDR3 coding sequence is TGTGCCAGCAGGCCGGGACAGGATTACATTCAGTACTTC. Its translation: CASRPGQDYIQYF.